This TCR beta chain was identified in a study of blood T cell repertoires in COVID-19. Data came from immunoSEQ multiplex PCR; TCRdb stores just in-frame clones and leaves some out. The data contain about 140,000 clones, approximately 85% of them seen just once; the ten biggest clones take up about 4.3%. Germline values: CDR1 ENHRY, CDR2 SYGVKD. The CDR3 totals 14 residues. V lost 6 bases, J lost 5 bases, and 4 bases stayed unmatched. The sequenced sample was peripheral blood. The chain recombines TRBV10-3 with TRBJ2-1; 10 bases agree with TRBD2. The source of this sequence is a woman at least 80 years old with acute or convalescent COVID-19. CDR3: CAIRKRGGHNEQFF. The CDR3 DNA reads TGTGCCATCAGGAAGCGGGGGGGACACAATGAGCAGTTCTTC.